This TCR beta chain came from a study of PD-1 blockade in classical Hodgkin lymphoma. CDR3 length: 16 amino acids. Germline V gene sequence: CDR1 MNHEY, CDR2 SMNVEV (reference sequence). With 2 bases clipped from V and 5 bases from J, the junction kept 11 bases outside the gene matches. Following autologous stem cell transplantation, relapse occurred in every patient, and exposure to brentuximab vedotin varied. A note on this clone: Its target is not known.

Using immunoSEQ multiplex PCR, the repertoire was profiled, and TCRdb retains in-frame clones only, with some absent. Altogether more than 45,000 clones are present, around 70% being singletons, with the ten largest covering 11%. Study-wide points: Some patients began nivolumab under 1 year after ASCT. These patients were excluded from later analyses.

The specimen was peripheral blood mononuclear cells (PBMCs), collected at baseline. The rearrangement uses TRBV27 and TRBJ2-5, with TRBD2 matching 7 bases. This TCR was recovered from a human donor with classical Hodgkin lymphoma. The CDR3 protein is CASSLTLTGGGETQYF. The CDR3 region has the DNA TGTGCCAGCAGTTTAACCCTGACGGGGGGAGGGGAGACCCAGTACTTC.